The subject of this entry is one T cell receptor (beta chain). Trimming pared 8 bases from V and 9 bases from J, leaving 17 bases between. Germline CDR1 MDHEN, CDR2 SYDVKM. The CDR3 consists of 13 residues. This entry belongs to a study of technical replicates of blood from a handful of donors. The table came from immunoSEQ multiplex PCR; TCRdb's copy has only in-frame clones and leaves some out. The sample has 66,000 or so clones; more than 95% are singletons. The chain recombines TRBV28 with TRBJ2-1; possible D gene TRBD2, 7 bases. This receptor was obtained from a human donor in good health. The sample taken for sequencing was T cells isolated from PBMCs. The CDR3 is CASRGAIGGEQFF. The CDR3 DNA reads TGTGCCAGCCGGGGGGCGATTGGTGGTGAGCAGTTCTTC.